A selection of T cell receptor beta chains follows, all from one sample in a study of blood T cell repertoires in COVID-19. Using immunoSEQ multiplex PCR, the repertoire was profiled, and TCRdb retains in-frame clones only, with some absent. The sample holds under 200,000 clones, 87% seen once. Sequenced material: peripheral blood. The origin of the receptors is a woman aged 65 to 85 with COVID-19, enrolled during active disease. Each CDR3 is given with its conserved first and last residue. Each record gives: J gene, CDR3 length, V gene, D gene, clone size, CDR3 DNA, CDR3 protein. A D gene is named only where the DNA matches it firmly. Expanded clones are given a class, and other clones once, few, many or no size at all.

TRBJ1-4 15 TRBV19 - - TGTGCCAGTAGCCGAACCAGGGAAGGAAGTGAAAAACTGTTTTTT CASSRTREGSEKLFF
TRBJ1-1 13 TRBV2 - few TGTGCCAGACAGGGTTTTAGCAACACTGAAGCTTTCTTT CARQGFSNTEAFF
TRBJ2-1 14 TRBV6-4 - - TGTGCCAGCAGGCTGTTGGCCTTCCGGGGTGAGCAGTTCTTC CASRLLAFRGEQFF
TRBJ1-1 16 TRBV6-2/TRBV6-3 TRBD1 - TGTGCCAGCAGTGACCTTCCACCGACAGGGAAGACTGAAGCTTTCTTT CASSDLPPTGKTEAFF
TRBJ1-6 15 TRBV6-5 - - TGTGCCAGCACCCGCAGCCGAACAGGGAATTCACCCCTCCACTTT CASTRSRTGNSPLHF
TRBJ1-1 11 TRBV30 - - TGTGCCTGGGGACAGAACACTGAAGCTTTCTTT CAWGQNTEAFF
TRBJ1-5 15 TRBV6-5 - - TGTGCCAGCAGTTACGGGAAGGGGAATGGAGAGCCCCAGCATTTT CASSYGKGNGEPQHF
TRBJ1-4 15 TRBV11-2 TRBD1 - TGTGCCAGCAGTCACGCCGGGACAGAAAATGAAAAACTGTTTTTT CASSHAGTENEKLFF
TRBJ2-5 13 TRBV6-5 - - TGTGCCAGCAGACCTACAGGGCACGAGACCCAGTACTTC CASRPTGHETQYF
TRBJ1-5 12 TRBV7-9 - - TGTGCCAGCAGCATCAGGGGACAGCCCCAGCATTTT CASSIRGQPQHF
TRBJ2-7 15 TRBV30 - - TGTGCCTGGAGTGTACTTCGGGGAAGTACCTACGAGCAGTACTTC CAWSVLRGSTYEQYF
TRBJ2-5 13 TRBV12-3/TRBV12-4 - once TGTGCCAGCAGATTGGGACTTGAAGAGACCCAGTACTTC CASRLGLEETQYF
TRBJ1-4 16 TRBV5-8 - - TGTGCCAGCAGCCTCCATCGGACAGCCAATAATGAAAAACTGTTTTTT CASSLHRTANNEKLFF
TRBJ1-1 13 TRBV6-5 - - TGTGCCAGCACACGGAGTGCGAACACTGAAGCTTTCTTT CASTRSANTEAFF
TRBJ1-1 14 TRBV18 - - TGTGCCAGCTCACCTCAGGTTCTTAACACTGAAGCTTTCTTT CASSPQVLNTEAFF
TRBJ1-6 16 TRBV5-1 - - TGCGCCAGCAGCTTGGTAGGTAGTGGGTCAGAGGCACCCCTCCACTTT CASSLVGSGSEAPLHF
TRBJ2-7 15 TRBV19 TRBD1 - TGTGCCAGTAGCAATACAGGGGAAACCACCTACGAGCAGTACTTC CASSNTGETTYEQYF
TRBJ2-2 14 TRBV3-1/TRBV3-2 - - TGTGCCAGCAGCGTAATACAGGGTACCGGGGAGCTGTTTTTT CASSVIQGTGELFF
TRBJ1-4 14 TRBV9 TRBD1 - TGTGCCAGCAGCGTCGGGACAGGGAATGAAAAACTGTTTTTT CASSVGTGNEKLFF
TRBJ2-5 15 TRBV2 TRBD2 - TGTGCCAGCAGTGAAAGACTAGCGGGCCAAGAGACCCAGTACTTC CASSERLAGQETQYF
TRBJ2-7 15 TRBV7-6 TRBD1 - TGTGCCAGCAGCCAGCGGACAGGGGATGACAACGAGCAGTACTTC CASSQRTGDDNEQYF
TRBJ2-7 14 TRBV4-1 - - TGCGCCAGCAGCCTAGGGGCCGGACCCTACGAGCAGTACTTC CASSLGAGPYEQYF
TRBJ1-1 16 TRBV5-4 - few TGTGCCAGCAGCACTGGCGCTCCAGGGGTGGGTGGTGAAGCTTTCTTT CASSTGAPGVGGEAFF
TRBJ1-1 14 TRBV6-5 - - TGTGCCAGCAGCCCCGACGGGTTGAACACTGAAGCTTTCTTT CASSPDGLNTEAFF
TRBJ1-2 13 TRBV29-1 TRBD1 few TGCAGCGTTGACGACAGGGGGGGGTATGGCTACACCTTC CSVDDRGGYGYTF
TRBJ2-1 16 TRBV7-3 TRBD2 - TGTGCCAGCAGCTTAATGGGAGCGGGGGGAAGGAATGAGCAGTTCTTC CASSLMGAGGRNEQFF
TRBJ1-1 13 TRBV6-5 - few TGTGCCAGCAGGGAGTCGGGTCGGGCTGAAGCTTTCTTT CASRESGRAEAFF
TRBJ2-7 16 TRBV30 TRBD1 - TGTGCCTGGGAGAAACCGGGACAGGGGAAATCCTACGAGCAGTACTTC CAWEKPGQGKSYEQYF
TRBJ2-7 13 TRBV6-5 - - TGTGCCAGCAGCCAGGGTTATACCTACGAGCAGTACTTC CASSQGYTYEQYF
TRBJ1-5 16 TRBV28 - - TGTGCCAGCACTTTATCCACGCTGGGAGGCAATCAGCCCCAGCATTTT CASTLSTLGGNQPQHF
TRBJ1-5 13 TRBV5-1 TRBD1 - TGCGCCAGCAGCAGGGACAGCGGTGAGCCCCAGCATTTT CASSRDSGEPQHF
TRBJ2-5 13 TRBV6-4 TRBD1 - TGTGCCAGCAGCAGGGGACAGCAAGAGACCCAGTACTTC CASSRGQQETQYF
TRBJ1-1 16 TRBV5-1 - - TGCGCCAGCAGCACCAGGGGAAGGAACCAGAACACTGAAGCTTTCTTT CASSTRGRNQNTEAFF
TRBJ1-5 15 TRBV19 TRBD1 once TGTGCCAGTAGTCCCGGGGACAGGGTAAATCAGCCCCAGCATTTT CASSPGDRVNQPQHF
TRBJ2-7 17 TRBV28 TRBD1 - TGTGCCAGCAGCTTTCTTATTCTGACCGACAGGGCCTACGAGCAGTACTTC CASSFLILTDRAYEQYF
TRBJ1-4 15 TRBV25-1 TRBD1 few TGTGCCAGCAGGACCAGGACAGGGGGCGGTGAAAAACTGTTTTTT CASRTRTGGGEKLFF
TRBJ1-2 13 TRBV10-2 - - TGCGCCAGCAGTGGATCGGGGGTAGATGGCTACACCTTC CASSGSGVDGYTF
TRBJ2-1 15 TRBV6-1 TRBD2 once TGTGCCAGCAGTGACGGGACTAGCGGGAACGATGAGCAGTTCTTC CASSDGTSGNDEQFF
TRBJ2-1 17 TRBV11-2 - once TGTGCCAGCAGCTTAGAAGGGAGCACCGGATACGACAATGAGCAGTTCTTC CASSLEGSTGYDNEQFF
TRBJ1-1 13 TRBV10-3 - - TGTGCCTCTAGAAACTTCATGAACACTGAAGCTTTCTTT CASRNFMNTEAFF
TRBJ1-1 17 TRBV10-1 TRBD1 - TGCGCCAGCAGTGAGGGACAGGGGTTGGATTGGAACACTGAAGCTTTCTTT CASSEGQGLDWNTEAFF
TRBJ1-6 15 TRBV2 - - TGTGCCAGCAGTGACACGGGGTCCTATAATTCACCCCTCCACTTT CASSDTGSYNSPLHF
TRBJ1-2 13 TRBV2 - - TGTGCCAGCAGTGAAGTGGTGGAGGGTGGCTACACCTTC CASSEVVEGGYTF
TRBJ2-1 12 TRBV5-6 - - TGTGCCAGCAGCTTGAACACCAATGAGCAGTTCTTC CASSLNTNEQFF
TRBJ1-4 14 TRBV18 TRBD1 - TGTGCCAGCTCAACCTGGGACAGGGCTGAAAAACTGTTTTTT CASSTWDRAEKLFF
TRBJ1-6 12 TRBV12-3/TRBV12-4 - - TGTGCCAGCAGTCCATCAGGATCACCCCTCCACTTT CASSPSGSPLHF
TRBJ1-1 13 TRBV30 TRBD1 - TGTGCCTGGAGAAGGGGGCAGGACACTGAAGCTTTCTTT CAWRRGQDTEAFF
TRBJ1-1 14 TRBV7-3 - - TGTGCCAGCAGTCCATCGACGGGGTACACTGAAGCTTTCTTT CASSPSTGYTEAFF
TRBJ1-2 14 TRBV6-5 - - TGTGCCAGCACCCCCGGCGGGGCGGCTTATGGCTACACCTTC CASTPGGAAYGYTF
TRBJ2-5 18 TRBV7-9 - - TGTGCCAGCAGCTTAGGAGGTAGTCGGGGTTTGATCAGGGAGACCCAGTACTTC CASSLGGSRGLIRETQYF
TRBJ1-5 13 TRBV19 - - TGTGCCAGTAGTATCTTTAGTAAATGGCCCCAGCATTTT CASSIFSKWPQHF
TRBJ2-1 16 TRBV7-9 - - TGTGCCAGCAGCTTAGAGTATGGGGCCCCCTACAATGAGCAGTTCTTC CASSLEYGAPYNEQFF
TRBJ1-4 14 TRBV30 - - TGTGCCTGGAGTGGCAAAGGGGGTATTGAAAAACTGTTTTTT CAWSGKGGIEKLFF